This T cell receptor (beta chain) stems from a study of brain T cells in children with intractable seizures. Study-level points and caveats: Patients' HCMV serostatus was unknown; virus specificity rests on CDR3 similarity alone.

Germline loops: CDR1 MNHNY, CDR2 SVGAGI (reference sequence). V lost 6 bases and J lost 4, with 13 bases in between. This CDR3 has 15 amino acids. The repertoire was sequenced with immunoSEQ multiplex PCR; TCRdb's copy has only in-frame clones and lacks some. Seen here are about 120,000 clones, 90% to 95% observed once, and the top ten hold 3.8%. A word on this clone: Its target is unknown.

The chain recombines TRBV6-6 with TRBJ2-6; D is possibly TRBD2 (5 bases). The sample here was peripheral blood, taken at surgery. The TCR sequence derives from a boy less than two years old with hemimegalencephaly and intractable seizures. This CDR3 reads CASSPGLPGANVLTF. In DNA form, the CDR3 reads TGTGCCAGCAGCCCCGGACTCCCAGGGGCCAACGTCCTGACTTTC.